This T cell receptor (beta chain) was captured by sequencing in a study of T cells in Graves' hyperthyroidism and ophthalmopathy. As for the study in general: Pretreatment peripheral blood was obtained at initial diagnosis. The study, taken as a whole, reports: In blood, most of the thyroid clonotypes expanded above 0.001 were also present. From stable hyperthyroidism, ophthalmopathy was separated by a 13 V-J model.

Uncontrolled infection, other autoimmune disease, pregnancy or lactation excluded patients. RNA transcripts served as the template for amplifying TCR beta CDR3 regions. With the HTBI primer set, the TCR CDR3 went through a first round of RT-PCR. A single record per CDR3 protein comes from TCRdb applying MiXCR to the multiplex PCR reads. The sample shows about 560,000 distinct CDR3 sequences, roughly a sixth of them seen only once. This clonotype was seen ten or more times. Its antigen is still unknown. Germline loops: CDR1 DFQATT, CDR2 SNEGSKA (reference sequence). Trimming took 2 bases from V and 4 from J; bases not matched to a gene: 8. This CDR3 spans 16 amino acids.

Input material: blood. This chain connects TRBV20-1 to TRBJ2-1, with TRBD2 identical over 10 bases. This clonotype was sampled from a woman between 18 and 30 years old with Graves' hyperthyroidism. Here the CDR3 DNA reads TGCAGTGCTAGACCGCCTAGCGGGAGTCAATACAATGAGCAGTTCTTC. Its protein is CSARPPSGSQYNEQFF.